This T cell receptor beta chain derives from a study of CD8 T cells in Susac syndrome. This CDR3 has 13 residues. The germline V gene has CDR1 SGHDN and CDR2 FVKESK. In the multiple sclerosis control group, patients were treatment-naive and had stable or active relapsing-remitting disease. Random-hexamer reverse transcription was applied to roughly 0.5 to 1 ug RNA. Multiplex PCR with immunoSEQ amplified the TCR beta CDR3 across 54 Vbeta and 13 Jbeta. From the immunoSEQ multiplex PCR reads, TCRdb called clonotypes with MiXCR, one entry per CDR3 protein. The table records around 280,000 distinct CDR3 sequences, roughly 84% of them present only once. With respect to this clonotype: A read error may account for a junction end that differs from germline.

Sequenced: CD8+ T cells from PBMCs. The chain recombines TRBV14 with TRBJ1-2, with D perhaps matching TRBD1 (6 bases). This TCR was recovered from a human donor with multiple sclerosis. The CDR3 region has the DNA TGTGCCAGCAGCCAATTCACCCGGGAGGGGGTAGCCTTC. This codes for CASSQFTREGVAF.